These 9 T cell receptor beta chains came from one sample sequenced in a study of T cell clonality in common variable immunodeficiency (dated by TCRdb to between 2015 and 2016). Library preparation was by the immunoSEQ multiplex PCR assay. As stored in TCRdb, this immuneACCESS dataset retains in-frame rearrangements with V and J assigned. A fraction of the clones does not appear; measured against another copy, unresolved V genes explain less than half of the discrepancy, and the remainder lacks a known reason. Listed for this sample are about 60,000 clones, none observed only a single time. The ten largest account for 1.5% to 2% of the sample. The sequenced material came from peripheral blood mononuclear cells. The source is a person between 18 and 70 years old in good health.

This clone was seen at least ten times. The read stops 3 residues short of the end of the CDR3; the missing end is completed from the germline J gene. The chain is built from TRBV7-3 and TRBJ2-1; the match to TRBD2 covers 10 bases. The CDR3 is made up of 15 amino acids. CDR1 is SGHTA, CDR2 FQGTGA, per germline. V lost 5 bases to trimming and J lost 8 bases; unmatched junction nucleotides: 9. CDR3 in amino acids: CASSLLAGQGDEQFF. The DNA read from the CDR3 is TGTGCCAGCAGCCTACTAGCGGGGCAGGGGGATGAG.

This clone was found many times. The read halts 3 residues ahead of the CDR3 end, with the missing end drawn from the germline J gene. This chain joins TRBV19 and TRBJ1-5; D unclear. V lost 10 bases, J lost 4 bases, and 20 bases lay in between. The CDR3 spans 15 residues. CDR1 is LNHDA and CDR2 is SQIVND in the germline V gene (reference sequence). CDR3 bases read: TGTGCCACCACGCCCCACGCGGGGTTGAATCAGCCC. Its translation is CATTPHAGLNQP. The whole CDR3 is CATTPHAGLNQPQHF.

This clone was detected many times. The DNA ends 3 residues before the CDR3 does, and the rest of the CDR3 is filled in from the germline J gene. The rearrangement joins TRBV7-9 to TRBJ2-1; a possible D gene is TRBD2 (6 bases). The V and J ends lost 5 bases and 5 bases respectively, with 10 bases between them. The CDR3 is made up of 13 amino acids. Germline loops: CDR1 SEHNR, CDR2 FQNEAQ (reference sequence). Partial CDR3 DNA: TGTGCCAGCAGCCCGGGACTTAACAATGAG. The encoded protein is CASSPGLNNE. The whole CDR3 is CASSPGLNNEQFF.

This clone came up many times. Coverage ceases 3 residues before the CDR3 finishes, and the germline J gene fills in the end. The gene calls are TRBV14 and TRBJ1-2; 7 bases align to TRBD1. This CDR3 contains 13 residues. V lost 5 bases to trimming and J lost 6 bases; unmatched junction nucleotides: 6. Germline CDR1 is SGHDN and CDR2 is FVKESK. This chain's CDR3 is CASSRQGPHGYTF. CDR3 DNA (partial): TGTGCCAGCAGCAGACAGGGTCCCCATGGC.

There are a few counts of this clone. Sequencing ends 3 residues short of the CDR3 end; the germline J gene provides the rest. The V gene is TRBV5-1, the J gene TRBJ2-7; tentatively, D is TRBD1 (6 bases). This CDR3 region has 14 residues. With 4 bases removed from V and 4 bases from J, the gap between germline ends came to 15 bases. CDR1 is SGHRS and CDR2 is YFSETQ in the germline V gene. CDR3 amino acids: CASSATGTIYEQYF. The DNA read from the CDR3 is TGCGCCAGCAGCGCGACTGGGACAATTTACGAG.

This clone has at least ten counts. The missing CDR3 end, 3 residues past where the read stops, is filled in from the germline J gene. This chain links TRBV6-2 or TRBV6-3 with TRBJ1-5; TRBD1 matches 10 bases. The CDR3 has 15 residues. V was pared by 5 bases and J by 6 bases, with 7 bases of the junction left unmatched. Germline V gives CDR1 MNHEY, CDR2 SVGEGT. CDR3 sequence: CASSPEGQGTQPQHF. CDR3 bases read: TGTGCCAGCAGTCCCGAGGGACAGGGGACTCAGCCC.

This clone was counted many times. The CDR3 goes on 3 residues after the read ends, and that part is filled in from the germline J gene. The J gene is TRBJ1-1, the V gene TRBV7-8, with D perhaps matching TRBD1 (5 bases). There are 15 residues in the CDR3. Germline V gives CDR1 SGHVS, CDR2 FQNEAQ. Incomplete CDR3 DNA: TGTGCCAGCAGCTTAGGTTGGACAACCCACGATGGA. It is translated as CASSLGWTTHDG. The whole CDR3 protein is CASSLGWTTHDGAFF.

This clone was found many times. The read halts 3 residues ahead of the CDR3 end, with the missing end drawn from the germline J gene. The chain uses TRBV7-2 and TRBJ2-7, with 9 bases lining up with TRBD2. J was trimmed by 3 bases and V by 4 bases; bases with no gene match: 10. The CDR3 is 16 residues long. CDR1 is SGHTA and CDR2 is FQGNSA in the germline V gene. The CDR3 spells CASSSASGTSYYEQYF. The CDR3 DNA, read in part, is TGTGCCAGCAGCTCAGCCTCCGGGACTAGCTACTACGAG.

The sample holds many counts of this clone. Sequencing ends 3 residues short of the CDR3 end; the germline J gene provides the rest. V is TRBV5-8 and J is TRBJ2-1; 9 positions agree with TRBD2. The V segment lost 2 bases and the J segment 8 bases; nucleotides outside the gene matches: 5. This CDR3 is 14 amino acids long. The germline V gene encodes CDR1 SGHTS and CDR2 YDEGEE. The covered CDR3 bases are TGTGCCAGCAGCTTTGCGGGGGGGGCGGATGAG. Translated, it gives CASSFAGGADE. The whole CDR3 region reads CASSFAGGADEQFF.